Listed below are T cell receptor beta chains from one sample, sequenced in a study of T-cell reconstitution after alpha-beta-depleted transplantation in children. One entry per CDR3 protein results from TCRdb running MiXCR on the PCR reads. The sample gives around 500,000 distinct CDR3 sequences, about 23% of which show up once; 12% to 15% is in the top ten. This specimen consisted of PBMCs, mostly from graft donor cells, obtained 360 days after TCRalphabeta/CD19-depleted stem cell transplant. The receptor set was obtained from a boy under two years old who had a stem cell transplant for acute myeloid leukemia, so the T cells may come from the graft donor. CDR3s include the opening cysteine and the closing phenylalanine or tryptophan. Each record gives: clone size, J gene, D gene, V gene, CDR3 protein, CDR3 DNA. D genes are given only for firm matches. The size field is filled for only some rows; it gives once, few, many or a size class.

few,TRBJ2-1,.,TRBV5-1,CASSLVQSGVSTYNEQFF,TGCGCCAGCAGCTTGGTACAGTCGGGGGTTTCGACCTACAATGAGCAGTTCTTC
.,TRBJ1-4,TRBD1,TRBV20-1,CSVRQGTPTNEKLFF,TGCAGTGTCCGACAGGGTACTCCAACTAATGAAAAACTGTTTTTT
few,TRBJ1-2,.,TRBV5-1,CASSLAQTDYGYTF,TGCGCCAGCAGCTTGGCTCAGACCGACTATGGCTACACCTTC
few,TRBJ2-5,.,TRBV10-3,CAISEGGSYQETQYF,TGTGCCATCAGTGAGGGGGGCAGCTATCAAGAGACCCAGTACTTC
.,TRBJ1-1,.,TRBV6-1,CASTPLWENTEAFF,TGTGCCAGCACCCCCCTATGGGAGAACACTGAAGCTTTCTTT
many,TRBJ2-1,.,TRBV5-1,CASSFRTTYNEQFF,TGCGCCAGCAGCTTCCGGACAACTTACAATGAGCAGTTCTTC
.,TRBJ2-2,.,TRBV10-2,CATKKRWFRERAGELFF,TGCGCGACGAAGAAAAGATGGTTCAGGGAACGAGCCGGGGAGCTGTTTTTT
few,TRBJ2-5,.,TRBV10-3,CAIRPSAQETQYF,TGTGCCATCAGGCCTAGCGCCCAAGAGACCCAGTACTTC
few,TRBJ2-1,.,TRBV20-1,CSAVALRAAYNEQFF,TGCAGTGCCGTGGCCCTGCGGGCCGCCTACAATGAGCAGTTCTTC
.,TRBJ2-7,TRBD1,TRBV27,CASGTVEQYF,TGTGCCAGCGGGACAGTCGAGCAGTACTTC
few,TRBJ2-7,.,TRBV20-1,CSARDPLKIYEQYF,TGCAGTGCTAGAGACCCTTTAAAGATTTACGAGCAGTACTTC
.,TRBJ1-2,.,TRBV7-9,CASSLAGHSYTF,TGTGCCAGCAGCTTAGCGGGACACTCCTACACCTTC
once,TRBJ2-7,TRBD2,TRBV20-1,CSATGTSGGEQYF,TGCAGTGCTACCGGGACTAGCGGGGGCGAGCAGTACTTC
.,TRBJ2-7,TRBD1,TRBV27,CASSPIPGQAPSYEQYF,TGTGCCAGCAGCCCAATCCCCGGACAGGCGCCCTCCTACGAGCAGTACTTC
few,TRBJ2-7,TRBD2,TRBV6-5,CASSYSSLAGSYEQYF,TGTGCCAGCAGTTACTCAAGCCTAGCGGGGAGCTACGAGCAGTACTTC
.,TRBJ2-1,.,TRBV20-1,CSARFSGAGSYNEQFF,TGCAGTGCTAGATTCTCGGGGGCCGGGTCCTACAATGAGCAGTTCTTC
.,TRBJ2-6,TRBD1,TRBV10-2,CASIHARDRVVTGANVLTF,TGCGCCAGCATTCATGCCCGGGACAGGGTAGTGACTGGGGCCAACGTCCTGACTTTC
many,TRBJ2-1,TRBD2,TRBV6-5,CASLPSGGGNEQFF,TGTGCCAGTCTTCCTAGCGGGGGCGGGAATGAGCAGTTCTTC
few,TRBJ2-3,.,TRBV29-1,CSVEGRAADTQYF,TGCAGCGTTGAAGGCAGGGCCGCAGATACGCAGTATTTT
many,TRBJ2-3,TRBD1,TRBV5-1,CASSVTGGGTDTQYF,TGCGCCAGCAGCGTGACAGGGGGAGGCACAGATACGCAGTATTTT
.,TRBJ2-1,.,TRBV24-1,CATSFGSGNEQFF,TGTGCCACCTCGTTCGGTAGCGGTAATGAGCAGTTCTTC
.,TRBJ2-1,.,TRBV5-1,CASSLVVAETYNEQFF,TGCGCCAGCAGCTTGGTAGTTGCGGAGACCTACAATGAGCAGTTCTTC
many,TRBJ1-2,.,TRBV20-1,CSARDYGYTF,TGCAGTGCTAGGGACTATGGCTACACCTTC
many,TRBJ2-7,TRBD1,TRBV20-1,CSALDRAYEQYF,TGCAGTGCTTTAGACAGGGCCTACGAGCAGTACTTC
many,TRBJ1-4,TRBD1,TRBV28,CASSLGQGATNEKLFF,TGTGCCAGCAGTCTGGGACAGGGCGCAACTAATGAAAAACTGTTTTTT
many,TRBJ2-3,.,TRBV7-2,CASLRLPITDTQYF,TGTGCCAGCCTCCGACTTCCCATCACAGATACGCAGTATTTT
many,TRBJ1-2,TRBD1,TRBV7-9,CASSWDSLLSGYTF,TGTGCCAGCAGCTGGGACAGTTTATTGTCTGGCTACACCTTC
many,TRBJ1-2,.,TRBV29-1,CSVTLSHAGGYTF,TGCAGCGTCACGTTGTCCCACGCCGGTGGCTACACCTTC
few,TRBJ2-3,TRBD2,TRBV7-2,CASSPRGGQDTQYF,TGTGCCAGCAGCCCCCGGGGGGGGCAAGATACGCAGTATTTT
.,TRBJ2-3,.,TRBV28,CASRAGGLTDTQYF,TGTGCCAGCAGAGCCGGGGGGCTCACAGATACGCAGTATTTT
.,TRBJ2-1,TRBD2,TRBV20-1,CSARDGSGGVYYNEQFF,TGCAGTGCTAGAGATGGGAGCGGGGGGGTCTACTACAATGAGCAGTTCTTC
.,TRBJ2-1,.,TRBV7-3,CASSLSQGGYGEQFF,TGTGCCAGCAGCTTGTCCCAGGGGGGCTACGGTGAGCAGTTCTTC
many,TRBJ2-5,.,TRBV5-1,CASSLGQRQETQYF,TGCGCCAGCAGCTTGGGACAGAGACAAGAGACCCAGTACTTC
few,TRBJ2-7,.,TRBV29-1,CSVVQMGHYEQYF,TGCAGCGTTGTCCAGATGGGTCATTACGAGCAGTACTTC
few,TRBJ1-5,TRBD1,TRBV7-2,CASSRDRETWPQHF,TGTGCCAGCAGCCGGGACAGGGAAACCTGGCCCCAGCATTTT
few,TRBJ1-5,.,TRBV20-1,CSARLGTVSNQPQHF,TGCAGTGCTAGGCTAGGCACAGTGAGCAATCAGCCCCAGCATTTT
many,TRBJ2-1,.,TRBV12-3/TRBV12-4,CASSLWRGHNEQFF,TGTGCCAGCAGTTTATGGCGGGGGCACAATGAGCAGTTCTTC